These 20 T cell receptor beta chains originate from one sample sequenced in a study of T cells in Graves' hyperthyroidism and ophthalmopathy. There were TCR beta CDR3 regions amplified from RNA transcripts. First-round RT-PCR of the TCR CDR3 relied on the HTBI primer set. MiXCR was run by TCRdb on the multiplex PCR reads, yielding one entry per CDR3 protein. The sample holds 250,000 to 400,000 distinct CDR3 sequences; about 13% are singletons and the top ten take 30% to 40%. Material: blood. The receptor set was obtained from a woman aged 40-49 years with Graves' ophthalmopathy.

This clonotype was recorded many times. The J gene is TRBJ2-5, the V gene TRBV6-1; 8 bases line up with TRBD1. The CDR3 covers 13 residues. With V trimmed by 7 bases and J by 6 bases, 7 bases remained unmatched. The germline V gene encodes CDR1 MNHNS and CDR2 SASEGT. In nucleotides, the CDR3 is TGTGCCAGCAAATCTCCAGGGGGCCAGACCCAGTACTTC. It is translated as CASKSPGGQTQYF.

This clonotype was picked up a small number of times. This chain connects TRBV5-6 to TRBJ2-3; TRBD1 matches at 7 bases. V dropped 0 bases and J dropped 5; count of bases not matched to a gene: 12. The length of the CDR3 is 17 residues. The germline V gene has CDR1 SGHDT and CDR2 YYEEEE. The CDR3 spells CASSLEGIGGAGDTQYF. The CDR3 DNA reads TGTGCCAGCAGCTTGGAGGGGATAGGGGGCGCGGGAGATACGCAGTATTTT.

The table lists this clonotype with many counts. The chain has TRBV7-9 and TRBJ2-1, with 10 bases matching TRBD2. In germline, CDR1 is SEHNR, CDR2 FQNEAQ (reference sequence). V was clipped by 4 bases and J by 6 bases; unmatched bases: 6. CDR3 length: 15 residues. DNA of the CDR3: TGTGCCAGCAGCTCTACCTCTAGCGGGGGCAATGAGCAGTTCTTC. Protein: CASSSTSSGGNEQFF.

Turning to this clonotype: The germline gene is not matched at one end of the junction; a read error may be the cause. The V call is TRBV20-1, the J call TRBJ1-3; D remains ambiguous. Germline-derived CDR1 and CDR2 are DFQATT and SNEGSKA (reference sequence). The CDR3 contains 16 residues. CDR3 sequence: CSARAENLFSGNTIYF. CDR3 bases: TGCAGTGCGAGAGCAGAGAACCTTTTCTCTGGAAACACCATATATTTT.

The chain has TRBV5-5 and TRBJ1-1; D not resolved. The CDR3 loop spans 15 amino acids. V lost 3 bases, J lost 4 bases, and 16 bases lay in between. CDR1 and CDR2 from the germline V gene are SGHKS and YYEKEE (reference sequence). The DNA of the CDR3 is TGTGCCAGCAGCTCCCAAACAGATGGTAGCACTGAAGCTTTCTTT. Protein: CASSSQTDGSTEAFF.

The chain has TRBV19 and TRBJ1-3, with unresolved D. The germline V gene encodes CDR1 LNHDA and CDR2 SQIVND (reference sequence). The ends were cut back, 2 bases at V and 0 bases at J, with 8 bases in the middle. The CDR3 covers 15 residues. The CDR3 region is CASSIPWSSGNTIYF. The CDR3 DNA sequence: TGTGCCAGTAGTATACCCTGGAGCTCTGGAAACACCATATATTTT.

In this sample, this clonotype turned up many times. Here the CDR3 reads CSATDREDEQYF. In nucleotides, the CDR3 is TGCAGTGCCACGGACAGGGAGGACGAGCAGTACTTC. The J gene is TRBJ2-7, the V gene TRBV20-1, with 8 bases fitting TRBD1. This CDR3 has 12 residues. Looked up from germline, CDR1 is DFQATT and CDR2 is SNEGSKA (reference sequence). The junction had 6 bases not matched to a gene; V was cut back by 6 bases and J by 5 bases.

In nucleotides, the CDR3 is TGTGCCAGTAGTATCCTCGGGGTCTCCAATGAGCAGTTCTTC. It translates to CASSILGVSNEQFF. This chain connects TRBV19 to TRBJ2-1; possible D gene TRBD2, 5 bases. The CDR3 sequence is 14 residues long. V dropped 3 bases and J dropped 6 bases, with 12 bases sitting between them. Germline loops: CDR1 LNHDA, CDR2 SQIVND (reference sequence).

At least ten counts were recorded for this clonotype. This chain links TRBV12-3 or TRBV12-4 with TRBJ1-2, with 11 positions matching TRBD1. J lost 4 bases, V lost 6 bases, and 4 bases had no gene match. The CDR3 covers 14 residues. The CDR3 nucleotides read TGTGCCAGCAGCGGACAGGGGGCGGTCTATGGCTACACCTTC. It translates to CASSGQGAVYGYTF.

This clonotype has just a few counts. V is TRBV5-1 and J is TRBJ1-2, with a weak D call TRBD1 (6 bases). The CDR3 runs to 14 residues. CDR1 and CDR2 from the germline V gene are SGHRS and YFSETQ. V lost 0 bases and J lost 6, with 12 bases in between. CDR3 coding DNA: TGCGCCAGCAGCTTGGGTCGGGGGGACAATGGCTACACCTTC. Translated: CASSLGRGDNGYTF.

This clonotype was recorded many times. V usage is TRBV6-1 and J usage is TRBJ2-1; possible D gene TRBD1, 6 bases. This CDR3 spans 12 amino acids. CDR1 and CDR2 (germline): MNHNS, SASEGT. Trimming took off 5 bases at V and 9 bases at J, with 11 bases between the two ends. In DNA form, the CDR3 reads TGTGCCAGCAGTACAGGGCTTGGTGAGCAGTTCTTC. Protein sequence: CASSTGLGEQFF.

This clonotype has at least ten counts. The CDR3 is CASSHTWGFGNEKLFF. As DNA, the CDR3 is TGTGCCAGCAGTCACACCTGGGGGTTTGGTAATGAAAAACTGTTTTTT. The V call is TRBV27, the J call TRBJ1-4; D is possibly TRBD1 (5 bases). Germline V gene data show CDR1 as MNHEY and CDR2 as SMNVEV (reference sequence). The CDR3 has 16 residues. The V end was cut by 5 bases, the J end by 4 bases, with 17 bases between.

This clonotype has a handful of counts. V usage is TRBV19 and J usage is TRBJ2-2, with a weak D call TRBD2 (6 bases). Trimming shortened V by 4 bases and J by 6 bases, and 15 bases separated the two germline ends. Germline V gene sequence: CDR1 LNHDA, CDR2 SQIVND (reference sequence). This CDR3 contains 15 residues. CDR3 in DNA: TGTGCCAGTAGTAGAGGGACTCGTATCGCCGGGGAGCTGTTTTTT. The encoded protein is CASSRGTRIAGELFF.

This clonotype was recorded many times. The V call is TRBV10-3, the J call TRBJ1-1, with no clear D. Germline CDR1 is ENHRY and CDR2 is SYGVKD. This CDR3 is 12 amino acids long. Deletions cut 5 bases from V and 3 bases from J, with 7 bases between. CDR3 residues: CAISPTDTEAFF. CDR3 DNA: TGTGCCATCAGTCCAACAGACACTGAAGCTTTCTTT.

There are many counts of this clonotype. The chain carries TRBV13 and TRBJ2-1; 10 nucleotides align to TRBD2. V was clipped by 5 bases and J by 3 bases; unmatched bases: 4. This CDR3 is built from 15 residues. Per germline, CDR1 PRHDT and CDR2 FYEKMQ (reference sequence). The CDR3: CASSLTSGVYNEQFF. The CDR3 DNA follows: TGTGCCAGCAGCCTAACTAGCGGGGTCTACAATGAGCAGTTCTTC.

The sample holds many counts of this clonotype. This chain links TRBV5-5 with TRBJ2-5, with D tentatively TRBD2 (5 bases). The length of the CDR3 is 14 residues. V was clipped by 4 bases and J by 0 bases, with 10 bases between them. Germline V CDR1 and CDR2: SGHKS, YYEKEE (reference sequence). DNA for the CDR3: TGTGCCAGCAGCGTCGAGGGTTACCAAGAGACCCAGTACTTC. Protein product: CASSVEGYQETQYF.

The V call is TRBV20-1, the J call TRBJ2-1; tentative D call: TRBD2 (6 bases). The CDR3 contains 12 residues. Trimming left V 5 bases short and J 8 bases short, with 13 bases between. Germline CDR1 DFQATT, CDR2 SNEGSKA (reference sequence). DNA of the CDR3: TGCAGTGCTCAGACTAGGTTGCATGAGCAGTTCTTC. This translates into CSAQTRLHEQFF.

Note on this clonotype: Being one base from a much bigger clone, this may be a read error. This chain connects TRBV6-6 to TRBJ2-3; no firm D call. CDR3 size: 14 residues. V was trimmed by 2 bases and J by 0 bases, leaving 6 bases between them. Germline CDR1 reads MNHNY; CDR2 reads SVGAGI (reference sequence). CDR3: CASSYLESTDTQYF. DNA of the CDR3: TGTGCCAGCAGTTACCTGGAGAGCACAGATACGCAGTATTTT.

This clonotype was recorded at least ten times. The chain is built from TRBV10-3 and TRBJ1-2, with unresolved D. Germline CDR1 and CDR2: ENHRY and SYGVKD. This CDR3 has 13 residues. Trimming left V 4 bases short and J 8 bases short, with 14 bases between. CDR3 nucleotides: TGTGCCATCAGTGTTGGGCCCCTGGGGGGCTACACCTTC. This translates into CAISVGPLGGYTF.

This clonotype occurred many times. V and J are TRBV19 and TRBJ1-2, with D unclear. CDR3 length equals 12 residues. Trimming removed 7 bases at V and 2 bases at J, with 8 bases between. Germline V gene sequence: CDR1 LNHDA, CDR2 SQIVND (reference sequence). CDR3 sequence reads: CASIGQNYGYTF. The CDR3 DNA follows: TGTGCCAGTATCGGGCAGAACTATGGCTACACCTTC.